The present T cell receptor (beta chain) was sequenced within a study of cytomegalovirus exposure and HLA in healthy donors. Study-wide points: Earlier findings revealed that most TCR beta V segments proved productive either about 87% or about 30% of the time. Through in vitro validation, three CMV-associated chains were shown to be specific for CMV antigens.

The CDR3 loop spans 15 amino acids. Germline CDR1 is SGHRS and CDR2 is YFSETQ. V was clipped by 4 bases and J by 6 bases, with 20 bases between them. A note on this clone: The antigen is undetermined.

13 Jbeta primers and 60 Vbeta primers were used for the PCR. TCRdb's table, derived via immunoSEQ multiplex PCR, lists solely in-frame clones and lacks some. The table has 80,000 to 100,000 clones, 55% to 65% seen once. The chain combines TRBV5-1 with TRBJ2-7; the D gene is possibly TRBD2 (6 bases). What was sequenced was PBMCs. The clonotype originates from a woman aged 40 to 49 in good health and CMV-seropositive. This CDR3 reads CASSRGLAGNVEQYF. CDR3 DNA: TGCGCCAGCAGCAGGGGACTGGCAGGCAACGTCGAGCAGTACTTC.